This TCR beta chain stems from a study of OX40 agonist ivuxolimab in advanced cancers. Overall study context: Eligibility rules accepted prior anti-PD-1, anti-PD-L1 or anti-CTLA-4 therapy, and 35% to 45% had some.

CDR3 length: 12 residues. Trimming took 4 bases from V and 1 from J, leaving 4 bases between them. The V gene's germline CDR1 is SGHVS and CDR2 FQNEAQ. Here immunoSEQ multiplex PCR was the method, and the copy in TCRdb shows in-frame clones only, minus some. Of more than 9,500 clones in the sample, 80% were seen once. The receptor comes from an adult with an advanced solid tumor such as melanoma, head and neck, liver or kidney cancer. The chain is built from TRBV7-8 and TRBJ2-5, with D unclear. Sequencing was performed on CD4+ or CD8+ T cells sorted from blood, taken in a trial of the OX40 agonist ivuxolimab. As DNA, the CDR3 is TGTGCCAGCAGCTGGGCCCAAGAGACCCAGTACTTC. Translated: CASSWAQETQYF.